This T cell receptor beta chain came from a study of human T cells and chemical hapten exposure. The germline CDR1 and CDR2 sequences are KGHSH and LQKENI. V trimming: 1 base; J trimming: 6 bases; junction bases outside the gene matches: 7. This CDR3 is built from 18 residues. Total RNA came from unfractionated whole blood. What the library attached to individual cDNA molecules were unique molecular identifiers. In TCRdb, the 5' RACE reads were re-called with MiXCR into one record per CDR3 protein. This sample has 80,000 or so distinct CDR3 sequences, with more than 15% found just once. This TCR was sampled from a female donor in good health. The V gene is TRBV18, the J gene TRBJ2-1; 15 bases are a match to TRBD2. In DNA, the CDR3 is TGTGCCAGCTCACCACTTCCGGGACTAGCGGGAGGAGGCAATGAGCAGTTCTTC. Translation: CASSPLPGLAGGGNEQFF.